Each of the 25 T cell receptor beta chains below was sequenced from the same sample in a study of lymphopenia after photon versus proton radiotherapy. Repertoires were generated with immunoSEQ multiplex PCR, while TCRdb's copy carries only in-frame clones and drops some. Among roughly 63,000 clones listed, less than 85% were seen once. The sequencing here drew on peripheral blood, taken from a patient treated with proton-based radiotherapy. These TCRs come from a man aged 60 to 75 with pancreatic cancer.

The chain is built from TRBV6-5 and TRBJ2-7, with 9 bases identical to TRBD2. The V gene end was trimmed by 6 bases and the J gene end by 1 base; junction bases not matched to a gene: 7. CDR3 length: 15 residues. Germline V gene lookup returns CDR1 MNHEY and CDR2 SVGAGI. DNA of the CDR3: TGTGCCAGCAGGTCCCTAGCGGGGCTATCCTACGAGCAGTACTTC. It is translated as CASRSLAGLSYEQYF.

A remark on this clone: One end of the junction does not line up with germline, which may come from a read error. The V call is TRBV7-9, the J call TRBJ2-1; the D gene is possibly TRBD1 (6 bases). This CDR3 region has 11 residues. The germline V gene has CDR1 SEHNR and CDR2 FQNEAQ (reference sequence). DNA of the CDR3: TGTGCCAGCCAATGGGACAAGGAGCAGTTCTTC. It translates to CASQWDKEQFF.

The chain combines TRBV7-3 with TRBJ2-1; 9 bases agree with TRBD1. CDR3 size: 15 residues. The V gene's germline CDR1 is SGHTA and CDR2 FQGTGA. The junction had 7 bases not matched to a gene; V was cut back by 6 bases and J by 4 bases. CDR3 region: CASRSRDRVYNEQFF. The CDR3 DNA sequence: TGTGCCAGCAGATCCAGGGACAGGGTATACAATGAGCAGTTCTTC.

This clone is a singleton in its sample. The chain joins TRBV28 to TRBJ2-6, with a possible D match to TRBD1 (6 bases). CDR3 length: 17 residues. Germline V CDR1 and CDR2: MDHEN, SYDVKM. Between the trimmed V and J ends, which lost 7 bases and 0 bases, there was a span of 16 bases. The CDR3 region has the DNA TGTGCCAGCACCCTCAGGGGCCCTAGCTCTGGGGCCAACGTCCTGACTTTC. Amino acids: CASTLRGPSSGANVLTF.

The chain employs TRBV27 and TRBJ2-3; 9 positions match TRBD2. This CDR3 is built from 16 residues. V lost 3 bases, J lost 4 bases, and 8 bases stayed unmatched. Per the germline V gene, CDR1 is MNHEY and CDR2 is SMNVEV (reference sequence). The DNA for the CDR3 is TGTGCCAGCAGTTTGGATAGCGGGAGAAGTGCAGATACGCAGTATTTT. Translation gives CASSLDSGRSADTQYF.

The chain carries TRBV4-2 and TRBJ2-1, with D unresolved. Germline CDR1 reads LGHNA; CDR2 reads YNFKEQ. The length of the CDR3 is 15 residues. Trimming stripped 4 bases from V and 2 bases from J, with 12 bases between. The CDR3 loop is CASSPHERAYNEQFF. CDR3 DNA sequence: TGTGCCAGCAGCCCTCACGAGAGAGCCTACAATGAGCAGTTCTTC.

The chain employs TRBV29-1 and TRBJ1-1; D is ambiguous. The CDR3 is 12 amino acids. The V end lost 5 bases, the J end lost 5 bases, and 12 bases lay between the germline ends. Germline CDR1 SQVTM, CDR2 ANQGSEA. CDR3 protein: CSVQSSGTEAFF. As DNA, the CDR3 is TGCAGCGTTCAGTCGTCTGGGACTGAAGCTTTCTTT.

The chain uses TRBV9 and TRBJ2-2, with a tentative D call TRBD1 (6 bases). The germline gives CDR1 SGDLS, CDR2 YYNGEE. Trimming removed 0 bases at V and 3 bases at J, with 9 bases between. The CDR3 length is 15 residues. Here the CDR3 DNA reads TGTGCCAGCAGCGTAGGGGACACCTACACCGGGGAGCTGTTTTTT. Protein: CASSVGDTYTGELFF.

This rearrangement joins TRBV6-5 to TRBJ1-4; TRBD1 is a possible D gene (5 bases). This CDR3 region has 14 residues. Trimming removed 6 bases at V and 3 bases at J, with 11 bases between. CDR1 and CDR2 (germline): MNHEY, SVGAGI. The CDR3 nucleotides are TGTGCCAGCAGGCTCCTGGGGGCTAATGAAAAACTGTTTTTT. Translated, it gives CASRLLGANEKLFF.

This chain uses TRBV5-1 with TRBJ2-7; 13 bases are shared with TRBD2. CDR1 and CDR2 from the germline V gene are SGHRS and YFSETQ. CDR3 length: 15 residues. Losses at the gene ends were 6 bases for V and 4 bases for J; bases not matched to a gene: 7. DNA of the CDR3: TGCGCCAGCACCTCCTCGACTAGCGGGAGGTACGAGCAGTACTTC. Translated: CASTSSTSGRYEQYF.

This chain links TRBV9 with TRBJ2-7; 7 bases match TRBD1. Per germline, CDR1 SGDLS and CDR2 YYNGEE. This CDR3 spans 13 amino acids. Trimming took 4 bases from V and 6 from J; bases not matched to a gene: 7. Here the CDR3 DNA reads TGTGCCAGCAGCCCAACAGGGGCAGGCGAGCAGTACTTC. Amino acids: CASSPTGAGEQYF. The full variable domain, its missing parts supplied by reference TRBV9 and TRBJ2-7, is DSGVTQTPKHLITATGQRVTLRCSPRSGDLSVYWYQQSLDQGLQFLIQYYNGEERAKGNILERFSAQQFPDLHSELNLSSLELGDSALYFCASSPTGAGEQYFGPGTRLTVT.

The chain recombines TRBV18 with TRBJ2-5; unclear D gene. V dropped 4 bases and J dropped 5 bases, with 17 bases sitting between them. The CDR3 loop spans 15 amino acids. CDR1 and CDR2 from the germline V gene are KGHSH and LQKENI. The CDR3 DNA follows: TGTGCCAGCTCACTCCTAGGGTCGAACGGGGAGACCCAGTACTTC. Translation gives CASSLLGSNGETQYF.

The chain couples TRBV7-9 to TRBJ1-4, with D possibly TRBD1 on 5 matching bases. CDR3 length: 15 residues. The germline V and J ends were trimmed by 5 bases and 7 bases, with 17 bases remaining between them. Germline-derived CDR1 and CDR2 are SEHNR and FQNEAQ (reference sequence). This chain's CDR3 is CASSASGLVPEKLFF. Written as DNA, the CDR3 is TGTGCCAGCAGCGCTTCAGGGCTTGTTCCTGAAAAACTGTTTTTT.

This clone was picked up one time. The genes are TRBV30 and TRBJ2-7, with 9 bases fitting TRBD2. The germline V gene has CDR1 GTSNPN and CDR2 SVGIG (reference sequence). The CDR3 extends over 13 amino acids. V lost 5 bases to trimming and J lost 4 bases; unmatched junction nucleotides: 6. The CDR3 sequence is CAWSVAGAYEQYF. In DNA, the CDR3 is TGTGCCTGGTCCGTAGCGGGAGCATACGAGCAGTACTTC.

The V gene is TRBV7-9, the J gene TRBJ1-5; TRBD1 matches at 8 bases. The CDR3 consists of 17 residues. V shed 5 bases, J shed 2 bases, and the junction held 11 bases outside the gene matches. The V gene's germline CDR1 is SEHNR and CDR2 FQNEAQ (reference sequence). The DNA of the CDR3 is TGTGCCAGCAGCACCTTCGGACAGGGTACGGGCAATCAGCCCCAGCATTTT. It translates to CASSTFGQGTGNQPQHF.

The chain couples TRBV4-1 to TRBJ2-3, with D possibly being TRBD2 (5 bases). Between the trimmed V and J ends, which lost 2 bases and 3 bases, there was a span of 12 bases. The CDR3 sequence is 15 residues long. The germline CDR1 and CDR2 sequences are MGHRA and YSYEKL. CDR3 amino acids: CASSQFEGRTDTQYF. As DNA, the CDR3 is TGCGCCAGCAGCCAATTCGAAGGGAGAACAGATACGCAGTATTTT.

This chain links TRBV28 with TRBJ2-7; 10 bases match TRBD1. J was trimmed by 6 bases and V by 5 bases; bases with no gene match: 13. Germline loops: CDR1 MDHEN, CDR2 SYDVKM. The CDR3 is 16 residues long. The CDR3 sequence is CASSPAGTGEFGEQYF. CDR3 sequence (DNA): TGTGCCAGCAGTCCAGCCGGGACAGGGGAATTCGGCGAGCAGTACTTC.

CDR3 sequence reads: CATSRGPWAPGGETQYF. In nucleotides, the CDR3 is TGTGCCACCAGCAGAGGCCCCTGGGCCCCAGGGGGAGAGACCCAGTACTTC. The chain combines TRBV15 with TRBJ2-5; 7 nucleotides align to TRBD1. Germline V gene sequence: CDR1 LNHNV, CDR2 YYDKDF (reference sequence). Germline trimming cut 1 base from V and 4 bases from J; bases unmatched to any gene: 12. The CDR3 sequence is 17 residues long.

The CDR3 region is CSVEGGVTDTQYF. The CDR3 DNA is TGCAGCGTTGAAGGGGGGGTCACAGATACGCAGTATTTT. V is TRBV29-1 and J is TRBJ2-3; perhaps TRBD2 as D (6 bases). This CDR3 has 13 residues. In germline, CDR1 is SQVTM, CDR2 ANQGSEA. V lost 1 base, J lost 2 bases, and 7 bases lay in between.

The chain links TRBV7-2 to TRBJ2-2; D is unclear. Germline assignment: CDR1 SGHTA and CDR2 FQGNSA. The CDR3 sequence is 13 residues long. Trimming shortened V by 4 bases and J by 8 bases, and 11 bases separated the two germline ends. Written as DNA, the CDR3 is TGTGCCAGCAGCTCCCAGTTGGGAGGGGAGCTGTTTTTT. Its translation is CASSSQLGGELFF.

In DNA form, the CDR3 reads TGTGCCAGCAGTTTATCGGTCGGGACCTACGAGCAGTACTTC. Translated: CASSLSVGTYEQYF. The chain employs TRBV28 and TRBJ2-7, with D possibly TRBD2 on 5 matching bases. The V and J ends lost 1 base and 2 bases respectively, with 9 bases between them. CDR3 length: 14 amino acids. Looked up from germline, CDR1 is MDHEN and CDR2 is SYDVKM. Full variable domain (rest looked up from reference TRBV28 and TRBJ2-7): DVKVTQSSRYLVKRTGEKVFLECVQDMDHENMFWYRQDPGLGLRLIYFSYDVKMKEKGDIPEGYSVSREKKERFSLILESASTNQTSMYLCASSLSVGTYEQYFGPGTRLTVT.

The chain is built from TRBV28 and TRBJ2-7; D unresolved. Germline V CDR1 and CDR2: MDHEN, SYDVKM. The CDR3 is made up of 12 amino acids. Trimming pared 4 bases from V and 7 bases from J, leaving 11 bases between. CDR3 coding DNA: TGTGCCAGCAGTTCGAAAATCTGGGAGCAGTACTTC. Translation gives CASSSKIWEQYF.

The chain is built from TRBV6-1 and TRBJ2-1; 9 bases fit TRBD2. The V gene end was trimmed by 7 bases and the J gene end by 2 bases; junction bases not matched to a gene: 6. From germline, CDR1 is MNHNS and CDR2 SASEGT. The CDR3 is 15 residues long. CDR3 nucleotides: TGTGCCAGCACCCCGACTAGCGGCCCCTACAATGAGCAGTTCTTC. It specifies CASTPTSGPYNEQFF.

V is TRBV4-1 and J is TRBJ2-7; D possibly corresponds to TRBD1 (7 bases). The CDR3 has 15 residues. V lost 0 bases and J lost 9, with 18 bases in between. Germline CDR1 and CDR2: MGHRA and YSYEKL. CDR3 region: CASSQDWPLQGGQYF. In DNA form, the CDR3 reads TGCGCCAGCAGCCAAGATTGGCCCCTGCAGGGGGGGCAGTACTTC.

This clone occurred a few times. This chain links TRBV5-4 with TRBJ2-7, with TRBD2 identical over 9 bases. Trimming cost V 0 bases and J 1 base; bases outside gene matches: 11. The CDR3 totals 18 residues. CDR1 is SGHNT and CDR2 is YYREEE in the germline V gene (reference sequence). CDR3 sequence: CASSLELAGPGYSYEQYF. Here the CDR3 DNA reads TGTGCCAGCAGCTTGGAACTAGCGGGTCCGGGGTATTCCTACGAGCAGTACTTC. Full variable domain (rest looked up from reference TRBV5-4 and TRBJ2-7): ETGVTQSPTHLIKTRGQQVTLRCSSQSGHNTVSWYQQALGQGPQFIFQYYREEENGRGNFPPRFSGLQFPNYSSELNVNALELDDSALYLCASSLELAGPGYSYEQYFGPGTRLTVT.